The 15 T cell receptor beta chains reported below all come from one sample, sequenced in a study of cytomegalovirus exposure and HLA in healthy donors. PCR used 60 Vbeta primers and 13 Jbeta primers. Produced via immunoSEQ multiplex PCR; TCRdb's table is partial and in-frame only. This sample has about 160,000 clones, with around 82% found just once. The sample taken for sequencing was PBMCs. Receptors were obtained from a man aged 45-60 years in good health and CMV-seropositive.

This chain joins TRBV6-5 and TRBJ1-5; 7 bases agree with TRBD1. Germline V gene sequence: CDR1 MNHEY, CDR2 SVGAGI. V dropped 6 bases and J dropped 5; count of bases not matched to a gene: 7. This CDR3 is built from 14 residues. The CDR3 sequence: CASSNTGVHQPQHF. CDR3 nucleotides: TGTGCCAGCAGCAATACAGGGGTTCATCAGCCCCAGCATTTT.

The CDR3 region has the DNA TGTGCCAGCAGCTCCCCCGGGACAGAGAACTATGGCTACACCTTC. Its protein is CASSSPGTENYGYTF. V usage is TRBV7-3 and J usage is TRBJ1-2; 7 bases are shared with TRBD1. The CDR3 length is 15 residues. Germline trimming cut 4 bases from V and 2 bases from J; bases unmatched to any gene: 7. Germline V gives CDR1 SGHTA, CDR2 FQGTGA. The complete variable domain, with remaining parts taken from reference TRBV7-3 and TRBJ1-2, reads GAGVSQTPSNKVTEKGKYVELRCDPISGHTALYWYRQSLGQGPEFLIYFQGTGAADDSGLPNDRFFAVRPEGSVSTLKIQRTERGDSAVYLCASSSPGTENYGYTFGSGTRLTVV.

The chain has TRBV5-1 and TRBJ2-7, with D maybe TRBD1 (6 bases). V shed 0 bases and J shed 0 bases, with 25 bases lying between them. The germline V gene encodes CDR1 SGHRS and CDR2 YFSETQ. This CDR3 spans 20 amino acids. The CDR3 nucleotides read TGCGCCAGCAGCTTGGAAAACAGGGTTGACCTTAGATCAAGCTCCTACGAGCAGTACTTC. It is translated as CASSLENRVDLRSSSYEQYF.

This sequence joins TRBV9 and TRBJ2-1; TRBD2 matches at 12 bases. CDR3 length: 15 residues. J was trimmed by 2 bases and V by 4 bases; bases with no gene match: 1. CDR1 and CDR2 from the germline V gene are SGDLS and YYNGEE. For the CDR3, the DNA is TGTGCCAGCAGCAGGACTAGCGGGGCCTACAATGAGCAGTTCTTC. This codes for CASSRTSGAYNEQFF.

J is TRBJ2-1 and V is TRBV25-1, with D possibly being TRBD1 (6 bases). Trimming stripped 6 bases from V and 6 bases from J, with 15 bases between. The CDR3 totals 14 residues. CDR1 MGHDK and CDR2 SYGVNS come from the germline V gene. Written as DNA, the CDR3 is TGTGCCAGCAGGGACAGTGGAGGTAGCAATGAGCAGTTCTTC. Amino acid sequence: CASRDSGGSNEQFF.

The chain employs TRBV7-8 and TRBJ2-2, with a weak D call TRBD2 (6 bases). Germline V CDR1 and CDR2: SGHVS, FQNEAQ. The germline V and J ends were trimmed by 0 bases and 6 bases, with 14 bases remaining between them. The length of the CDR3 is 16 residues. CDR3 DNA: TGTGCCAGCAGCTTAGCTGCGGACTATCCTTCCGGGGAGCTGTTTTTT. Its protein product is CASSLAADYPSGELFF.

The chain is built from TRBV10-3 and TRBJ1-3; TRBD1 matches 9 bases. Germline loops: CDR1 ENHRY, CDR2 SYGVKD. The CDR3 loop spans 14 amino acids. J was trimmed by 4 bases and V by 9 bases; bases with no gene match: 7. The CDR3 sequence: CAIKQGAGGNTIYF. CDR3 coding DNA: TGTGCCATTAAACAGGGGGCGGGAGGAAACACCATATATTTT.

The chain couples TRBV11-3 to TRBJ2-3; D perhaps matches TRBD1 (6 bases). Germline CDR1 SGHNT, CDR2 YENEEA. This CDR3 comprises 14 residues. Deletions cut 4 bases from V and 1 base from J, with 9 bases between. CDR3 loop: CASSSSGGTDTQYF. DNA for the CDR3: TGTGCCAGCAGCTCCTCAGGGGGCACAGATACGCAGTATTTT.

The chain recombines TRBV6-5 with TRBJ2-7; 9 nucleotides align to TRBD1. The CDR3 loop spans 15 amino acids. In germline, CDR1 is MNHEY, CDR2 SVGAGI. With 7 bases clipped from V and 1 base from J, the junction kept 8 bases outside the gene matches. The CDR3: CASTRDRGASYEQYF. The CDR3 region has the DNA TGTGCCAGCACTCGAGACAGGGGGGCATCCTACGAGCAGTACTTC.

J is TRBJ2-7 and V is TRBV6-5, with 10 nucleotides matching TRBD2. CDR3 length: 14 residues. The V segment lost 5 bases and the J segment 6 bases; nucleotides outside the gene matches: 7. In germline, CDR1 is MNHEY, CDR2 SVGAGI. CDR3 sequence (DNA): TGTGCCAGCAGTCGGACCAGCGGGGGGGGCGAGCAGTACTTC. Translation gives CASSRTSGGGEQYF.

The CDR3 is CASSVDPGLGTGELFF. The CDR3 DNA follows: TGTGCCAGCAGCGTAGATCCGGGACTAGGCACCGGGGAGCTGTTTTTT. The chain uses TRBV9 and TRBJ2-2; 8 bases match TRBD2. Germline lookup yields CDR1 SGDLS and CDR2 YYNGEE. Trimming took 0 bases from V and 4 from J; bases not matched to a gene: 5. This CDR3 comprises 16 residues. The full variable domain, its missing parts supplied by reference TRBV9 and TRBJ2-2, is DSGVTQTPKHLITATGQRVTLRCSPRSGDLSVYWYQQSLDQGLQFLIQYYNGEERAKGNILERFSAQQFPDLHSELNLSSLELGDSALYFCASSVDPGLGTGELFFGEGSRLTVL.

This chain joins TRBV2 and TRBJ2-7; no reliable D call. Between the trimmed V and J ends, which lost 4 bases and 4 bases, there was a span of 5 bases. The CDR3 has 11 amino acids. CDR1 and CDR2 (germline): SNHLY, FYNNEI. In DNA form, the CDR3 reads TGTGCCAGCAGTGTCCGGTACGAGCAGTACTTC. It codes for CASSVRYEQYF. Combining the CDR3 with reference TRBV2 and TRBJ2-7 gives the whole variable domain EPEVTQTPSHQVTQMGQEVILRCVPISNHLYFYWYRQILGQKVEFLVSFYNNEISEKSEIFDDQFSVERPDGSNFTLKIRSTKLEDSAMYFCASSVRYEQYFGPGTRLTVT.

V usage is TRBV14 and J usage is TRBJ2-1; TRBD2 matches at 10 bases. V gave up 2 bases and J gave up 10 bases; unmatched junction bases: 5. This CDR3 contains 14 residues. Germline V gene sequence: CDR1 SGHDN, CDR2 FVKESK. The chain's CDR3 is CASSQSGRAGEQFF. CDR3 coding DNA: TGTGCCAGCAGCCAAAGCGGGAGGGCCGGGGAGCAGTTCTTC. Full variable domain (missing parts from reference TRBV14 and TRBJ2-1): EAGVTQFPSHSVIEKGQTVTLRCDPISGHDNLYWYRRVMGKEIKFLLHFVKESKQDESGMPNNRFLAERTGGTYSTLKVQPAELEDSGVYFCASSQSGRAGEQFFGPGTRLTVL.

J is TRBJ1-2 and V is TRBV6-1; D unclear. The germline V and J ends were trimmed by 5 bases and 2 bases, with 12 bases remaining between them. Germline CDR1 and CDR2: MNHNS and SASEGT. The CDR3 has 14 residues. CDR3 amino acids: CASSTDRRNYGYTF. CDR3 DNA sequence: TGTGCCAGCAGTACCGATAGGAGGAACTATGGCTACACCTTC.

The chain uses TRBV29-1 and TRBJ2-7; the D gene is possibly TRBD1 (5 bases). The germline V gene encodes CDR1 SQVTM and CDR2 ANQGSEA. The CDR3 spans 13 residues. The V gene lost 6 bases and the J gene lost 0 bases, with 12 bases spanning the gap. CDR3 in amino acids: CSVYRSSSYEQYF. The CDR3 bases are TGCAGCGTCTACAGGAGTAGCTCCTACGAGCAGTACTTC.